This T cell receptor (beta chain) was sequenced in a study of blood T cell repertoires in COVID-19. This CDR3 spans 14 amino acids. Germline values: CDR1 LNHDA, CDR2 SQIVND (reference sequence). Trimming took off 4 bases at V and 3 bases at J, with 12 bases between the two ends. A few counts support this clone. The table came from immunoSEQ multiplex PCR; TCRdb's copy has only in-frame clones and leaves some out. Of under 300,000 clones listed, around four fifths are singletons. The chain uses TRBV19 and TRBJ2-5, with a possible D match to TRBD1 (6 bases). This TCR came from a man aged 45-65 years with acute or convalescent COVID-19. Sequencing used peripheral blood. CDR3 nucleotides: TGTGCCAGTAGTACTTGGACAGAAAAAGAGACCCAGTACTTC. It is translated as CASSTWTEKETQYF.